The clone carrying this T cell receptor (beta chain) was seen at least ten times. Its antigen is as yet unknown. This CDR3 is built from 11 residues. The germline CDR1 and CDR2 sequences are MNHNS and SASEGT. V was clipped by 1 base and J by 5 bases, with 3 bases between them. This sample is part of a study of Graves' ophthalmopathy and Graves' hyperthyroidism. Study as a whole: Being free of ophthalmopathy for 18 months of follow-up defined stable hyperthyroidism.

Amplification of TCR beta CDR3 regions used RNA transcripts. HTBI primers served in a first-round RT-PCR, which a second-round multiplex PCR followed. TCRdb ran MiXCR on the multiplex PCR reads and lists one entry per CDR3 protein. This sample has about 590,000 distinct CDR3 sequences, with approximately 35% found just once. Whole-study results and caveats: The majority of expanded thyroid clonotypes above 0.001 frequency also occurred in blood.

The chain uses TRBV6-1 and TRBJ2-7; D is uncertain. The sequence came from an adult man with Graves' hyperthyroidism. The material sequenced was peripheral blood or thyroid tissue (not recorded which). Here the CDR3 reads CASSEGHEQYF. The CDR3 DNA is TGTGCCAGCAGTGAAGGCCACGAGCAGTACTTC.